These 7 T cell receptor beta chains share one sample of origin, sequenced in a study of tumor-infiltrating lymphocytes in oesophageal squamous cell carcinoma. One entry per CDR3 protein, called by TCRdb with MiXCR from the PCR reads. Of roughly 19,000 distinct CDR3 sequences in the sample, nearly 45% were seen once. Sequencing used esophageal tumor tissue. The receptors were gathered from a male donor with esophageal squamous cell carcinoma.

The table lists this clonotype with many counts. This chain links TRBV11-2 with TRBJ2-3; 7 nucleotides match TRBD2. Germline loops: CDR1 SGHAT, CDR2 FQNNGV. CDR3 size: 17 residues. The J segment lost 1 base and the V segment lost 1 base, leaving 8 bases of the junction unmatched. The CDR3 region has the DNA TGTGCCAGCAGCTTAGGTGGGGGGAGGGCGGGCACAGATACGCAGTATTTT. Residues: CASSLGGGRAGTDTQYF. The entire variable domain, with the rest obtained from reference TRBV11-2 and TRBJ2-3, is as follows: EAGVAQSPRYKIIEKRQSVAFWCNPISGHATLYWYQQILGQGPKLLIQFQNNGVVDDSQLPKDRFSAERLKGVDSTLKIQPAKLEDSAVYLCASSLGGGRAGTDTQYFGPGTRLTVL.

The genes are TRBV7-6 and TRBJ1-1; D unclear. The CDR3 contains 11 residues. Looked up from germline, CDR1 is SGHVS and CDR2 is FNYEAQ. The ends were cut back, 5 bases at V and 8 bases at J, with 9 bases in the middle. CDR3 in amino acids: CASSRGKEAFF. CDR3 in DNA: TGTGCCAGCAGCCGGGGAAAAGAAGCTTTCTTT. Drawing the rest from reference TRBV7-6 and TRBJ1-1, the complete variable domain is GAGVSQSPRYKVTKRGQDVALRCDPISGHVSLYWYRQALGQGPEFLTYFNYEAQQDKSGLPNDRFSAERPEGSISTLTIQRTEQRDSAMYRCASSRGKEAFFGQGTRLTVV.

In this sample, this clonotype turned up many times. The V call is TRBV12-5, the J call TRBJ1-1; D is perhaps TRBD1 (6 bases). V was cut by 6 bases and J by 4 bases, with 12 bases left in between. CDR1 and CDR2 from the germline V gene are LGHNT and FRNRAP. CDR3 length: 13 residues. The DNA of the CDR3 is TGTGCTAGTGGCCCACAGGGTGGCACTGAAGCTTTCTTT. The encoded protein is CASGPQGGTEAFF.

In this sample, this clonotype turned up many times. This chain joins TRBV11-2 and TRBJ2-3; 12 nucleotides match TRBD2. The V and J ends lost 5 bases and 1 base, in that order; junction bases with no gene match: 10. CDR3 size: 18 residues. CDR1 is SGHAT, CDR2 FQNNGV, per germline. DNA of the CDR3: TGTGCCAGCAGCCCCTTCCCGACTAGCGGGAGAGGCACAGATACGCAGTATTTT. This gives the protein CASSPFPTSGRGTDTQYF.

This sequence joins TRBV6-1 and TRBJ2-1; D is undetermined. The CDR3 sequence is 15 residues long. Germline V gene lookup returns CDR1 MNHNS and CDR2 SASEGT. The V end lost 4 bases, the J end lost 0 bases, and 10 bases lay between the germline ends. In nucleotides, the CDR3 is TGTGCCAGCAGTGTTGACCCGAGCTCCTACAATGAGCAGTTCTTC. It yields the protein CASSVDPSSYNEQFF.

The chain has TRBV19 and TRBJ2-1; D remains ambiguous. TRBJ2-7 explains the end of the DNA better; the J call may be wrong. Germline CDR1 reads LNHDA; CDR2 reads SQIVND (reference sequence). This CDR3 is built from 14 residues. As DNA, the CDR3 is TGTGCCAGTAGGGAGCGACGGAGCTCCTACGAGCAGTACTTC. Protein sequence: CASRERRSSYEQYF.

This clonotype has ten or more counts. The chain links TRBV28 to TRBJ1-2, with TRBD1 matching over 7 bases. Germline V gene data show CDR1 as MDHEN and CDR2 as SYDVKM. The CDR3 is made up of 16 amino acids. Germline trimming cut 2 bases from V and 4 bases from J; bases unmatched to any gene: 10. The CDR3 is CASSLATGSGSYGYTF. Here the CDR3 DNA reads TGTGCCAGCAGTTTAGCGACAGGGTCCGGCAGCTATGGCTACACCTTC.